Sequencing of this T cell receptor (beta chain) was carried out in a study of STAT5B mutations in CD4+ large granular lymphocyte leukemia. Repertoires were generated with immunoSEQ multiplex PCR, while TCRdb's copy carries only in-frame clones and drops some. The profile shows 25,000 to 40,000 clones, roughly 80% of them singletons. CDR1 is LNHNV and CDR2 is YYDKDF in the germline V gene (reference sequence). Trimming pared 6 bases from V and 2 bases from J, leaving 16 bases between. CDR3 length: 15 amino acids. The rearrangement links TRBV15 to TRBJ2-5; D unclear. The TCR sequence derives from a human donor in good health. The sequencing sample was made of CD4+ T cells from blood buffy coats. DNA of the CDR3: TGTGCCACCAGGCCGCGGCTGGGGATACAAGAGACCCAGTACTTC. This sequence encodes CATRPRLGIQETQYF.